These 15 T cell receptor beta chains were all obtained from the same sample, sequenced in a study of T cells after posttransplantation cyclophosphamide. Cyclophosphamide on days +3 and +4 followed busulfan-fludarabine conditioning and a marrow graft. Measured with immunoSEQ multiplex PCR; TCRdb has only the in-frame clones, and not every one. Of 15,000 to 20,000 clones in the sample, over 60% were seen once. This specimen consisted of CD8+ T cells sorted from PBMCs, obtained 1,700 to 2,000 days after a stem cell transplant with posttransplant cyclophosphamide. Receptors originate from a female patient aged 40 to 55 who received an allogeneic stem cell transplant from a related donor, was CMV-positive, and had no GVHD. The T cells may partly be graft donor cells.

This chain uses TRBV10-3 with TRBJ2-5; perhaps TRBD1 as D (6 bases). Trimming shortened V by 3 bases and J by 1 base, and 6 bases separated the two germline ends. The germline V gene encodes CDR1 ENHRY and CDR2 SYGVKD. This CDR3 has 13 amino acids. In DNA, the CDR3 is TGTGCCATCAGTGAACAGGGCCAAGAGACCCAGTACTTC. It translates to CAISEQGQETQYF.

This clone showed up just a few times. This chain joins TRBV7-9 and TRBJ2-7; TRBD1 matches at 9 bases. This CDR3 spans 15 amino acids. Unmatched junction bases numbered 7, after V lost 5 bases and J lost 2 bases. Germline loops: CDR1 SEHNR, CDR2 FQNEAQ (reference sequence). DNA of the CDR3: TGTGCCAGCAGCCTTGGGACAGGGCTAACCTACGAGCAGTACTTC. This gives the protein CASSLGTGLTYEQYF.

In DNA, the CDR3 is TGTGCCAGCAGTTTACAAGGACAATCCTATGTGAACACTGAAGCTTTCTTT. Encoded protein: CASSLQGQSYVNTEAFF. The rearrangement uses TRBV27 and TRBJ1-1, with a tentative D call TRBD1 (5 bases). Germline V CDR1 and CDR2: MNHEY, SMNVEV (reference sequence). The CDR3 length is 17 residues. Trimming cost V 2 bases and J 0 bases, with 16 bases left between them.

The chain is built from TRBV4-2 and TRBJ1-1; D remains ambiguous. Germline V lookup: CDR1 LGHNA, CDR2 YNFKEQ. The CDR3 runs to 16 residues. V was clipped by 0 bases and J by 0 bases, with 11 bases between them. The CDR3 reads CASSQESSLMNTEAFF. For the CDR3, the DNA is TGTGCCAGCAGCCAAGAATCTTCACTTATGAACACTGAAGCTTTCTTT.

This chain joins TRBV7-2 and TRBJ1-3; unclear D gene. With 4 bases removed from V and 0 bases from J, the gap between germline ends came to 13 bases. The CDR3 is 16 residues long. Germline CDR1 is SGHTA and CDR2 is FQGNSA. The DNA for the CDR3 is TGTGCCAGCAGCTCCAATCCAGTCCTCTCTGGAAACACCATATATTTT. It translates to CASSSNPVLSGNTIYF.

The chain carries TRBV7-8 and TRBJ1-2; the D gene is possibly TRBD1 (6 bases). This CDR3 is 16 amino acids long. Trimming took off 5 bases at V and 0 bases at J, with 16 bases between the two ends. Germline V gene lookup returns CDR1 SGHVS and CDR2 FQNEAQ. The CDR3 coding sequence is TGTGCCAGCAGCCCCCGCTTAAGACAGGCTAACTATGGCTACACCTTC. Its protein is CASSPRLRQANYGYTF.

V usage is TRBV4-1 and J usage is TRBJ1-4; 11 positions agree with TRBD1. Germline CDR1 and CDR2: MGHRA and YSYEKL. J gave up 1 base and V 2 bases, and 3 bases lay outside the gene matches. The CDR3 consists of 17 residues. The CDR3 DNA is TGCGCCAGCAGCCAATGGGACAGGGGGTTAACTAATGAAAAACTGTTTTTT. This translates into CASSQWDRGLTNEKLFF.

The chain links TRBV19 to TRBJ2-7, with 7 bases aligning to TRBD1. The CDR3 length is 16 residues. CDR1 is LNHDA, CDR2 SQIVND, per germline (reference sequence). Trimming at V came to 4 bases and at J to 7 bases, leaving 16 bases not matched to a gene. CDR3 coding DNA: TGTGCCAGTAGTACCCTCGAGGGGGCTGAGGGAAGAGAGCAGTACTTC. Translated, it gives CASSTLEGAEGREQYF.

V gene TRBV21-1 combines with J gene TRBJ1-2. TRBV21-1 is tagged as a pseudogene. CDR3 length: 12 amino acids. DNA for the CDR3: TGTGCCAGCAGCAAAGCCCGGGTTGGCTACACCTTC. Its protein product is CASSKARVGYTF.

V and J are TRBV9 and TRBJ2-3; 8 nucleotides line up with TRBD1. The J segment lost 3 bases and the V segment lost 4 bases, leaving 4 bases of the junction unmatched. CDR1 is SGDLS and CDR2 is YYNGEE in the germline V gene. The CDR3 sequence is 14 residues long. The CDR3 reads CASSYDRGTDTQYF. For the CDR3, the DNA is TGTGCCAGCAGCTATGACAGGGGAACAGATACGCAGTATTTT.

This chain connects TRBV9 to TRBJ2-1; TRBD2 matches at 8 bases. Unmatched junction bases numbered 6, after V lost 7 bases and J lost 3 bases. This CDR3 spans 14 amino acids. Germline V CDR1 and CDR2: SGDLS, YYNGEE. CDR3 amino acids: CASGAGGHYNEQFF. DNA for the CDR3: TGTGCCAGCGGGGCGGGGGGCCACTACAATGAGCAGTTCTTC.

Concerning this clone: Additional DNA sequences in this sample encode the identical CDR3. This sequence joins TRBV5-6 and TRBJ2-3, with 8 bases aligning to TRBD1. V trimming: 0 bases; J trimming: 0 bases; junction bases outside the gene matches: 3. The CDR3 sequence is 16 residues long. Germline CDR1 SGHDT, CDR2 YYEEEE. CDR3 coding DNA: TGTGCCAGCAGCTTGGGGACAGGGCTGAGCACAGATACGCAGTATTTT. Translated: CASSLGTGLSTDTQYF.

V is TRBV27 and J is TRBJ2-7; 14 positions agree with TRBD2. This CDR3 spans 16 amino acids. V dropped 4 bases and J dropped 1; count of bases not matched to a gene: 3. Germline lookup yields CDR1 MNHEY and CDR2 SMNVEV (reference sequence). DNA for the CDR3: TGTGCCAGCAGTTCGACTAGCGGGGGGGCGTCCTACGAGCAGTACTTC. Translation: CASSSTSGGASYEQYF.

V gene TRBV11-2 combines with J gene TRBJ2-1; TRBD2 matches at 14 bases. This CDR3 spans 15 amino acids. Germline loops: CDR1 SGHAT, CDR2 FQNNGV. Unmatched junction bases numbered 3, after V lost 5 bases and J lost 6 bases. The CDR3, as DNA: TGTGCCAGCAGCCCAGGACTAGCGGGGGGCAATGAGCAGTTCTTC. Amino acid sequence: CASSPGLAGGNEQFF.

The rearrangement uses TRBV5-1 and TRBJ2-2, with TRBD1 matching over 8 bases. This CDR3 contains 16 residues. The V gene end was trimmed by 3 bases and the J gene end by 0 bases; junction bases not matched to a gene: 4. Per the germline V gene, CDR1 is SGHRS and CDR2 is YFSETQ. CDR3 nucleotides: TGCGCCAGCAGCTCCCCGGGACAGGCGAACACCGGGGAGCTGTTTTTT. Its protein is CASSSPGQANTGELFF.